The rows below give T cell receptor beta chains drawn from one sample of a study of long-term antiretroviral therapy in people with HIV. The data were produced by immunoSEQ multiplex PCR, yet TCRdb's version contains in-frame clones alone and is incomplete. This table holds roughly 28,000 clones, 80% to 90% found once. Sequenced here: unsorted PBMCs, sampled 1.8 years after starting antiretroviral therapy. Every receptor here comes from a woman aged 18-29 years with HIV. The CDR3 runs from the conserved cysteine through the conserved F or W. The D gene is left open where the match is weak. Clone size appears in some rows only: once, few, many, or a class for an expanded clone.

CDR3nt: TGTGCCAGTAGGACAGAAGGCTACGAGCAGTACTTC
CDR3aa: CASRTEGYEQYF
d_gene: -
j_gene: TRBJ2-7
v_gene: TRBV2
abundance: -

CDR3nt: TGTGCCAGCAGCGTCGTCCTAGCGGGAGGCACAGATACGCAGTATTTT
CDR3aa: CASSVVLAGGTDTQYF
d_gene: TRBD2
j_gene: TRBJ2-3
v_gene: TRBV9
abundance: -

CDR3nt: TGTGCCAGCAGCTTGGACAGGGGGCATGGCTACACCTTC
CDR3aa: CASSLDRGHGYTF
d_gene: TRBD1
j_gene: TRBJ1-2
v_gene: TRBV7-6
abundance: -

CDR3nt: TGTGCCAGCAGCTTAGGACAGGGAACAGATACGCAGTATTTT
CDR3aa: CASSLGQGTDTQYF
d_gene: TRBD1
j_gene: TRBJ2-3
v_gene: TRBV11-2
abundance: -

CDR3nt: TGTGCCAGCAGCTTACGGCCGCCAGGGCGTAGAGATACGCAGTATTTT
CDR3aa: CASSLRPPGRRDTQYF
d_gene: -
j_gene: TRBJ2-3
v_gene: TRBV7-2
abundance: -

CDR3nt: TGTGCCAGCAGCTTAGTTGGGACTAGCTTAACAGATACGCAGTATTTT
CDR3aa: CASSLVGTSLTDTQYF
d_gene: TRBD2
j_gene: TRBJ2-3
v_gene: TRBV7-9
abundance: -

CDR3nt: TGTGCCAGCAGCGTAGGTTACAGCATGAACACTGAAGCTTTCTTT
CDR3aa: CASSVGYSMNTEAFF
d_gene: -
j_gene: TRBJ1-1
v_gene: TRBV9
abundance: -

CDR3nt: TGTGCCAGCAGCGAGCAGCCTAACTATGGCTACACCTTC
CDR3aa: CASSEQPNYGYTF
d_gene: -
j_gene: TRBJ1-2
v_gene: TRBV7-3
abundance: -

CDR3nt: TGCGCCAGCAGCCAAGACGGACTAGCGGGCACAGATACGCAGTATTTT
CDR3aa: CASSQDGLAGTDTQYF
d_gene: TRBD2
j_gene: TRBJ2-3
v_gene: TRBV4-3
abundance: -

CDR3nt: TGTGCCAGCAGCCAAGAGTTGTACAGGGGTAGGGAAAAACTGTTTTTT
CDR3aa: CASSQELYRGREKLFF
d_gene: TRBD1
j_gene: TRBJ1-4
v_gene: TRBV4-2
abundance: -

CDR3nt: TGCGCCAGCAGCTTGGCCGCAGGGGTCCCCTACGAGCAGTACTTC
CDR3aa: CASSLAAGVPYEQYF
d_gene: -
j_gene: TRBJ2-7
v_gene: TRBV5-1
abundance: -

CDR3nt: TGTGCCAGCAGTTTAAATCCTAACCTACTCTCTGGAAACACCATATATTTT
CDR3aa: CASSLNPNLLSGNTIYF
d_gene: -
j_gene: TRBJ1-3
v_gene: TRBV28
abundance: -

CDR3nt: TGTGCCAGCAGGGTGGGAACCGGGGAGCTGTTTTTT
CDR3aa: CASRVGTGELFF
d_gene: -
j_gene: TRBJ2-2
v_gene: TRBV25-1
abundance: -

CDR3nt: TGTGCCAGCTCACCTAAAGAGACCCAGTACTTC
CDR3aa: CASSPKETQYF
d_gene: -
j_gene: TRBJ2-5
v_gene: TRBV18
abundance: -

CDR3nt: TGTGCCAGCAGCCCGGGGGGGGCCGGGACCCCCAGCACAGATACGCAGTATTTT
CDR3aa: CASSPGGAGTPSTDTQYF
d_gene: TRBD2
j_gene: TRBJ2-3
v_gene: TRBV7-9
abundance: -

CDR3nt: TGCAGCGTTTTAATTGTTCCGAGGGTGGGGGAGAACACTGAAGCTTTCTTT
CDR3aa: CSVLIVPRVGENTEAFF
d_gene: -
j_gene: TRBJ1-1
v_gene: TRBV29-1
abundance: -

CDR3nt: TGTGCCAGCTCACCCTCCGGGACGGATTATAATCAGCCCCAGCATTTT
CDR3aa: CASSPSGTDYNQPQHF
d_gene: -
j_gene: TRBJ1-5
v_gene: TRBV18
abundance: -

CDR3nt: TGTGCCAGCAGGGACGTGCGGACAGGTATGAACTTC
CDR3aa: CASRDVRTGMNF
d_gene: TRBD1
j_gene: TRBJ2-7
v_gene: TRBV6-4
abundance: -

CDR3nt: TGTGCCAGCAGCACCCACCCCGGCAGGGGGAACACTGAAGCTTTCTTT
CDR3aa: CASSTHPGRGNTEAFF
d_gene: -
j_gene: TRBJ1-1
v_gene: TRBV21-1
abundance: -

CDR3nt: TGTGCCAGCAGCGTAGCGGAGAGCTCCTACGAGCAGTACTTC
CDR3aa: CASSVAESSYEQYF
d_gene: -
j_gene: TRBJ2-7
v_gene: TRBV11-2
abundance: -

CDR3nt: TGTGCCAGCAGCGTAGAGGCAGATACGCAGTATTTT
CDR3aa: CASSVEADTQYF
d_gene: -
j_gene: TRBJ2-3
v_gene: TRBV9
abundance: large

CDR3nt: TGTGCCAGCAGTTTATTCCGCCGGGGGACAGATACGCAGTATTTT
CDR3aa: CASSLFRRGTDTQYF
d_gene: -
j_gene: TRBJ2-3
v_gene: TRBV28
abundance: once

CDR3nt: TGCAGCACGGGGCGGGACTCCTACAATGAGCAGTTCTTC
CDR3aa: CSTGRDSYNEQFF
d_gene: -
j_gene: TRBJ2-1
v_gene: TRBV29-1
abundance: once

CDR3nt: TGTGCCAGCAGCTCCGGGACAGGATTGGCCGAGCAGTACTTC
CDR3aa: CASSSGTGLAEQYF
d_gene: TRBD1
j_gene: TRBJ2-7
v_gene: TRBV7-9
abundance: -

CDR3nt: TGTGCCAGCAGCCCTCTGGGGGGACAGGGGGCTATCGGGCATTTT
CDR3aa: CASSPLGGQGAIGHF
d_gene: TRBD1
j_gene: TRBJ1-5
v_gene: TRBV6-1
abundance: -

CDR3nt: TGTGCCACCAGCAGGTCGGGAGACCCCGAGCAGTACTTC
CDR3aa: CATSRSGDPEQYF
d_gene: -
j_gene: TRBJ2-7
v_gene: TRBV15
abundance: -

CDR3nt: TGTGCCATCAGTGAGTCTGGGGAGTTCATCTACGAGCAGTACTTC
CDR3aa: CAISESGEFIYEQYF
d_gene: -
j_gene: TRBJ2-7
v_gene: TRBV10-3
abundance: -

CDR3nt: TGTGCCAGCAGCTCCTCTTGGGGGGCTTCCTACGAGCAGTACTTC
CDR3aa: CASSSSWGASYEQYF
d_gene: -
j_gene: TRBJ2-7
v_gene: TRBV5-5
abundance: -

CDR3nt: TGTGCCACCCCGGGACAGGGGGGTGACATTCAGTACTTC
CDR3aa: CATPGQGGDIQYF
d_gene: TRBD1
j_gene: TRBJ2-4
v_gene: TRBV19
abundance: once

CDR3nt: TGTGCCAGCAGCGAGGCGCCGGGACAGGGTGTTCAGGGGGAGCAGTACTTC
CDR3aa: CASSEAPGQGVQGEQYF
d_gene: TRBD1
j_gene: TRBJ2-7
v_gene: TRBV7-2
abundance: -

CDR3nt: TGTGCCACCAGACCCTACAGCTCCTACAATGAGCAGTTCTTC
CDR3aa: CATRPYSSYNEQFF
d_gene: -
j_gene: TRBJ2-1
v_gene: TRBV10-3
abundance: -

CDR3nt: TGCGCCAGCAGCTTGGGGCAGAGCCTCTATGGCTACACCTTC
CDR3aa: CASSLGQSLYGYTF
d_gene: -
j_gene: TRBJ1-2
v_gene: TRBV5-1
abundance: few

CDR3nt: TGCGCCAGCAGTCAATCCGGGGGGAGGCTAAATAGCGGGAGGGCCTTGAGCTCCTACGAGCAGTACTTC
CDR3aa: CASSQSGGRLNSGRALSSYEQYF
d_gene: TRBD2
j_gene: TRBJ2-7
v_gene: TRBV23-1
abundance: -

CDR3nt: TGTGCCAGCAGCTTGGAGGACAGGGCCGAGACCCAGTACTTC
CDR3aa: CASSLEDRAETQYF
d_gene: TRBD1
j_gene: TRBJ2-5
v_gene: TRBV5-6
abundance: -

CDR3nt: TGTGCCAGCAGCTTATTGGGACAGGGTTCGATGGTCGTATTCTTC
CDR3aa: CASSLLGQGSMVVFF
d_gene: TRBD1
j_gene: TRBJ2-1
v_gene: TRBV7-9
abundance: -